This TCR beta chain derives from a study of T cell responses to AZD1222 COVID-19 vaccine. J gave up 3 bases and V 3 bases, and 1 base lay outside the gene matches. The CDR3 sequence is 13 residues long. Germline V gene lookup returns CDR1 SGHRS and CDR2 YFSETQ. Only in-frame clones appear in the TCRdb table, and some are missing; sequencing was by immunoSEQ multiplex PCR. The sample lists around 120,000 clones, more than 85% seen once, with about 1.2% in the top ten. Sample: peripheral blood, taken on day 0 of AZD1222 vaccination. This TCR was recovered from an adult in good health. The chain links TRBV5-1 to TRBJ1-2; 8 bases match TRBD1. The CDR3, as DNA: TGCGCCAGCAGCTCACAGGGGGACTATGGCTACACCTTC. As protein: CASSSQGDYGYTF.